This T cell receptor beta chain was observed in a study of cytomegalovirus exposure and HLA in healthy donors. Both 60 Vbeta primers and 13 Jbeta primers went into the PCR. The data were produced by immunoSEQ multiplex PCR, yet TCRdb's version contains in-frame clones alone and is incomplete. The sample carries 110,000 or so clones, over 55% recorded once. This TCR derives from a man aged 18 to 30 in good health and CMV-seropositive. The sequencing sample was made of PBMCs.

CDR3 sequence (DNA): TGTGCCAGCTCACCCAGGACAGCCAACAATCAGCCCCAGCATTTT. This sequence encodes CASSPRTANNQPQHF. The chain joins TRBV18 to TRBJ1-5, with D perhaps matching TRBD1 (6 bases). V lost 3 bases and J lost 3, with 12 bases in between. CDR1 KGHSH and CDR2 LQKENI come from the germline V gene. CDR3 length: 15 amino acids.